The 24 T cell receptor beta chains given below trace back to one sample, sequenced in a study of T-cell reconstitution after alpha-beta-depleted transplantation in children. Unique molecular identifiers featured in how the TCRbeta library was prepared. TCRdb passed the PCR reads through MiXCR, listing each CDR3 protein once. Of 260,000 or so distinct CDR3 sequences in the sample, approximately 12% were seen once. Sequencing used PBMCs from the stem cell graft donor, obtained from the stem cell graft. Receptors were obtained from a human donor who donated a stem cell graft to a child with acute lymphoblastic leukemia.

This clonotype has at least ten counts. The chain recombines TRBV12-3 or TRBV12-4 with TRBJ1-1, with no clear D. V lost 3 bases and J lost 3, with 5 bases in between. The CDR3 contains 12 residues. CDR3 bases: TGTGCCAGCAGTTTGGGCCACACTGAAGCTTTCTTT. Its protein is CASSLGHTEAFF.

The genes are TRBV18 and TRBJ1-3; D perhaps matches TRBD1 (6 bases). Germline CDR1 and CDR2: KGHSH and LQKENI. The CDR3 is 16 amino acids. V lost 1 base, J lost 0 bases, and 10 bases lay in between. DNA of the CDR3: TGTGCCAGCTCACCACGACAGGAGGGCTCTGGAAACACCATATATTTT. Translating gives CASSPRQEGSGNTIYF.

This clonotype has ten or more counts. The rearrangement joins TRBV7-3 to TRBJ2-1; tentatively, D is TRBD1 or TRBD2 (6 bases each). Deletions cut 5 bases from V and 9 bases from J, with 11 bases between. CDR3 length equals 12 residues. The germline V gene has CDR1 SGHTA and CDR2 FQGTGA. CDR3: CASSEQGGEQFF. CDR3 DNA sequence: TGTGCCAGCAGCGAACAGGGAGGTGAGCAGTTCTTC.

This clonotype showed up many times. This chain connects TRBV12-3 or TRBV12-4 to TRBJ1-5; weak D call: TRBD1 (5 bases). This CDR3 region has 15 residues. V was shortened by 2 bases and J by 6 bases, with 14 bases between the two germline ends. The CDR3 nucleotides read TGTGCCAGCAGTTTAAAGGGCCCTGGGGCTCAGCCCCAGCATTTT. As protein: CASSLKGPGAQPQHF.

This clonotype has ten or more counts. J is TRBJ2-2 and V is TRBV9; 9 bases agree with TRBD1. V lost 1 base to trimming and J lost 0 bases; unmatched junction nucleotides: 1. Germline loops: CDR1 SGDLS, CDR2 YYNGEE. The CDR3 has 16 residues. DNA for the CDR3: TGTGCCAGCAGCGTAAGACAGGGGGCGAACACCGGGGAGCTGTTTTTT. Protein product: CASSVRQGANTGELFF.

V gene TRBV6-2 or TRBV6-3 combines with J gene TRBJ1-2, with D tentatively TRBD1 (6 bases). This CDR3 region has 12 residues. V lost 8 bases, J lost 6 bases, and 13 bases lay in between. Germline V CDR1 and CDR2: MNHEY, SVGEGT. CDR3 region: CASGSTGHGYTF. The CDR3 DNA reads as TGTGCCAGCGGTTCTACAGGGCATGGCTACACCTTC.

This clonotype has ten or more counts. V is TRBV7-2 and J is TRBJ2-6; D ambiguous. V was shortened by 6 bases and J by 4 bases, with 4 bases between the two germline ends. There are 12 residues in the CDR3. From germline, CDR1 is SGHTA and CDR2 FQGNSA. The CDR3 bases are TGTGCCAGCAGTTCCGGGGCCAACGTCCTGACTTTC. It encodes CASSSGANVLTF.

V gene TRBV30 combines with J gene TRBJ1-5, with TRBD1 identical over 10 bases. This CDR3 spans 15 amino acids. V was pared by 2 bases and J by 5 bases, with 6 bases of the junction left unmatched. Looked up from germline, CDR1 is GTSNPN and CDR2 is SVGIG (reference sequence). CDR3 nucleotide sequence: TGTGCCTGGAGTCCGGAGACAGGGGGCCATCAGCCCCAGCATTTT. Protein: CAWSPETGGHQPQHF.

This clonotype was recorded many times. This sequence joins TRBV14 and TRBJ2-2; D is undetermined. Deletions cut 2 bases from V and 4 bases from J, with 8 bases between. The CDR3 totals 14 residues. Germline assignment: CDR1 SGHDN and CDR2 FVKESK. CDR3 residues: CASSQFTRTGELFF. As DNA, the CDR3 is TGTGCCAGCAGCCAATTTACGCGCACCGGGGAGCTGTTTTTT.

This clonotype has at least ten counts. The junction shows a germline mismatch at one end, possibly a read error. The rearrangement links TRBV5-1 to TRBJ2-7; tentatively, D is TRBD1 (5 bases). In germline, CDR1 is SGHRS, CDR2 YFSETQ. The CDR3 length is 15 residues. The CDR3 spells CASTLFPTGSYEQYF. As DNA, the CDR3 is TGCGCCAGCACCTTGTTCCCAACAGGTTCCTACGAGCAGTACTTC. Filled out from reference TRBV5-1 and TRBJ2-7, the complete variable domain reads KAGVTQTPRYLIKTRGQQVTLSCSPISGHRSVSWYQQTPGQGLQFLFEYFSETQRNKGNFPGRFSGRQFSNSRSEMNVSTLELGDSALYLCASTLFPTGSYEQYFGPGTRLTVT.

This clonotype was seen just once. The chain is built from TRBV7-2 and TRBJ2-7; 12 nucleotides align to TRBD2. The CDR3 sequence is 15 residues long. The germline V gene has CDR1 SGHTA and CDR2 FQGNSA. V shed 5 bases, J shed 5 bases, and the junction held 7 bases outside the gene matches. The CDR3 loop is CASSATSGRMNEQYF. CDR3 DNA sequence: TGTGCCAGCAGCGCTACTAGCGGGAGGATGAACGAGCAGTACTTC.

There are many counts of this clonotype. The chain uses TRBV12-3 or TRBV12-4 and TRBJ2-5; 7 bases fit TRBD2. CDR3 length: 14 residues. V lost 6 bases to trimming and J lost 1 base; unmatched junction nucleotides: 5. In nucleotides, the CDR3 is TGTGCCAGCAGAATCGCGGGGGTCCAAGAGACCCAGTACTTC. Its translation: CASRIAGVQETQYF.

The chain uses TRBV12-3 or TRBV12-4 and TRBJ2-1; 9 nucleotides line up with TRBD2. The V gene end was trimmed by 5 bases and the J gene end by 3 bases; junction bases not matched to a gene: 17. The CDR3 consists of 19 residues. This CDR3 reads CASSLPQLSGRNFYNEQFF. CDR3 DNA: TGTGCCAGCAGTCTGCCGCAACTCAGCGGGAGGAATTTCTACAATGAGCAGTTCTTC.

The chain has TRBV13 and TRBJ1-1; TRBD1 might be the D (5 bases). The length of the CDR3 is 13 residues. Trimming removed 1 base from V and 7 bases from J, with 10 bases in between. CDR1 is PRHDT and CDR2 is FYEKMQ in the germline V gene (reference sequence). CDR3 in amino acids: CASSLAGIDEAFF. The CDR3 DNA reads as TGTGCCAGCAGCTTAGCAGGGATCGATGAAGCTTTCTTT.

The sample holds many counts of this clonotype. J is TRBJ2-1 and V is TRBV15, with 8 bases lining up with TRBD1. Germline V gene sequence: CDR1 LNHNV, CDR2 YYDKDF (reference sequence). Losses at the gene ends were 0 bases for V and 3 bases for J; bases not matched to a gene: 4. This CDR3 is 16 amino acids long. The CDR3 DNA reads TGTGCCACCAGCAGAGATAGGACAGGGTACTACAATGAGCAGTTCTTC. Encoded protein: CATSRDRTGYYNEQFF.

This clonotype has a count of ten or more. The V gene is TRBV20-1, the J gene TRBJ2-1, with 10 positions matching TRBD2. CDR3 size: 18 residues. V lost 0 bases to trimming and J lost 7 bases; unmatched junction nucleotides: 15. Germline V gene data show CDR1 as DFQATT and CDR2 as SNEGSKA (reference sequence). The CDR3 bases are TGCAGTGCTAGAGACCCGGGGGGAGCGGGAGGGGCGACTAATGAGCAGTTCTTC. Protein sequence: CSARDPGGAGGATNEQFF.

Ten or more counts support this clonotype. The genes are TRBV20-1 and TRBJ2-1, with 11 bases lining up with TRBD2. The CDR3 is made up of 13 amino acids. Germline loops: CDR1 DFQATT, CDR2 SNEGSKA (reference sequence). CDR3 nucleotide sequence: TGCAGCCCCACCTCGACTAGCGGGGAGGAGCAGTTCTTC. This gives the protein CSPTSTSGEEQFF.

The J gene is TRBJ1-6, the V gene TRBV5-6, with 9 bases identical to TRBD1. This CDR3 is 17 amino acids long. J gave up 8 bases and V 2 bases, and 11 bases lay outside the gene matches. Looked up from germline, CDR1 is SGHDT and CDR2 is YYEEEE. CDR3 DNA sequence: TGTGCCAGCAGCTTCTACAGGGGGCCAGATATTCATTCACCCCTCCACTTT. Its translation: CASSFYRGPDIHSPLHF.

Only a few counts were recorded for this clonotype. The chain employs TRBV6-1 and TRBJ2-6, with D possibly being TRBD1 or TRBD2 (7 bases each). The CDR3 is 17 residues long. Germline CDR1 reads MNHNS; CDR2 reads SASEGT. V lost 6 bases to trimming and J lost 3 bases, with 18 bases between them. The CDR3 spells CASRRQGGAFGANVLTF. DNA for the CDR3: TGTGCCAGCAGACGTCAGGGGGGGGCTTTTGGGGCCAACGTCCTGACTTTC.

The table lists this clonotype with many counts. The V gene is TRBV5-1, the J gene TRBJ2-4; D is unclear. This CDR3 region has 12 residues. Germline CDR1 and CDR2: SGHRS and YFSETQ. The V and J ends lost 4 bases and 12 bases respectively, with 14 bases between them. The DNA of the CDR3 is TGCGCCAGCAGCGTTGGCAGTGGGGATCAGTACTTC. Translating gives CASSVGSGDQYF. Full variable domain (rest looked up from reference TRBV5-1 and TRBJ2-4): KAGVTQTPRYLIKTRGQQVTLSCSPISGHRSVSWYQQTPGQGLQFLFEYFSETQRNKGNFPGRFSGRQFSNSRSEMNVSTLELGDSALYLCASSVGSGDQYFGAGTRLSVL.

This clonotype was found many times. The V and J genes are TRBV3-1 and TRBJ1-1; 11 nucleotides align to TRBD1. The V gene end was trimmed by 4 bases and the J gene end by 8 bases; junction bases not matched to a gene: 6. The CDR3 runs to 14 residues. Germline CDR1 reads LGHDT; CDR2 reads YNNKEL (reference sequence). The CDR3 DNA follows: TGTGCCAGCAGCCTACGGGACAGGGGGACCGAAGCTTTCTTT. Its protein product is CASSLRDRGTEAFF.

Only a few counts were recorded for this clonotype. V gene TRBV30 combines with J gene TRBJ2-3, with TRBD1 matching 7 bases. V was pared by 3 bases and J by 0 bases, with 27 bases of the junction left unmatched. Germline values: CDR1 GTSNPN, CDR2 SVGIG (reference sequence). The CDR3 covers 22 residues. This chain's CDR3 is CAWSPLGWTGLSPATSTDTQYF. Written as DNA, the CDR3 is TGTGCCTGGAGCCCACTTGGATGGACAGGTTTGAGCCCAGCGACTAGCACAGATACGCAGTATTTT. Looking up the rest from reference TRBV30 and TRBJ2-3 gives the full variable domain: SQTIHQWPATLVQPVGSPLSLECTVEGTSNPNLYWYRQAAGRGLQLLFYSVGIGQISSEVPQNLSASRPQDRQFILSSKKLLLSDSGFYLCAWSPLGWTGLSPATSTDTQYFGPGTRLTVL.

The chain has TRBV7-2 and TRBJ1-1; no firm D call. V lost 4 bases to trimming and J lost 3 bases, with 9 bases between them. Germline CDR1 is SGHTA and CDR2 is FQGNSA. The CDR3 runs to 13 residues. CDR3 sequence reads: CASSYSTDTEAFF. CDR3 nucleotides: TGTGCCAGCAGCTACTCGACTGACACTGAAGCTTTCTTT.

V is TRBV30 and J is TRBJ1-5, with a tentative D call TRBD1 (6 bases). The CDR3 has 13 residues. The V gene's germline CDR1 is GTSNPN and CDR2 SVGIG (reference sequence). V shed 2 bases and J shed 3 bases, with 8 bases lying between them. The CDR3 is CAWSRQVNQPQHF. Written as DNA, the CDR3 is TGTGCCTGGAGTCGACAGGTCAATCAGCCCCAGCATTTT.